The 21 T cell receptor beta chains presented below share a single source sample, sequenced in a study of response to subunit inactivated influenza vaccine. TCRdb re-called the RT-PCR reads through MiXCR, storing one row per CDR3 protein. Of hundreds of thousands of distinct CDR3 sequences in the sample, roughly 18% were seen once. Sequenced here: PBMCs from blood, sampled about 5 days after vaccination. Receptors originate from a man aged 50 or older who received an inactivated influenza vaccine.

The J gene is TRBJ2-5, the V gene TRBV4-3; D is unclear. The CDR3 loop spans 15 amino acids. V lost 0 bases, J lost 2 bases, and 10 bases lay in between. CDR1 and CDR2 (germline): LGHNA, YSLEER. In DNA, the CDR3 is TGCGCCAGCAGCCAAGATTTAATGGGACAAGAGACCCAGTACTTC. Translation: CASSQDLMGQETQYF.

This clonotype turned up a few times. CDR3: CSVEGPRGGERGYEQYF. The CDR3 nucleotides are TGCAGCGTTGAAGGCCCCCGTGGGGGCGAACGGGGCTACGAGCAGTACTTC. The gene calls are TRBV29-1 and TRBJ2-7; a possible D gene is TRBD1 (6 bases). The CDR3 totals 17 residues. Trimming took 1 base from V and 3 from J, leaving 22 bases between them. The V gene's germline CDR1 is SQVTM and CDR2 ANQGSEA.

CDR3 sequence (DNA): TGTGCCACCAGCAGAGGAAACGGCTACGAGCAGTACTTC. It codes for CATSRGNGYEQYF. The chain employs TRBV15 and TRBJ2-7; D unresolved. The V end lost 1 base, the J end lost 3 bases, and 7 bases lay between the germline ends. This CDR3 spans 13 amino acids. In germline, CDR1 is LNHNV, CDR2 YYDKDF (reference sequence).

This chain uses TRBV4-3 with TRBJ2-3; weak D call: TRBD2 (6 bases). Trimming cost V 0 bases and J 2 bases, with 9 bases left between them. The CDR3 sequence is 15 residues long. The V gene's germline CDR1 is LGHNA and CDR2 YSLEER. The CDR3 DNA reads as TGCGCCAGCAGCCAAGAGGGGACTTACACAGATACGCAGTATTTT. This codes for CASSQEGTYTDTQYF.

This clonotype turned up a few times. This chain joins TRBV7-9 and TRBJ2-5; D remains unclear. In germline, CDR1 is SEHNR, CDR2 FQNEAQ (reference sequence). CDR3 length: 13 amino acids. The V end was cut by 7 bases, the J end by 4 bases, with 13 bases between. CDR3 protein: CASIENIGETQYF. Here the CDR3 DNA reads TGTGCCAGCATCGAGAACATCGGAGAGACCCAGTACTTC. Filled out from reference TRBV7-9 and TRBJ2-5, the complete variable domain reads DTGVSQNPRHKITKRGQNVTFRCDPISEHNRLYWYRQTLGQGPEFLTYFQNEAQLEKSRLLSDRFSAERPKGSFSTLEIQRTEQGDSAMYLCASIENIGETQYFGPGTRLLVL.

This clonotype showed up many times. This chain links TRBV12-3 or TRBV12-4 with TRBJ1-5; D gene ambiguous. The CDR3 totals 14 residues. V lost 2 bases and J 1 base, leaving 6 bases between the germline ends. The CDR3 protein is CASSLLQSNQPQHF. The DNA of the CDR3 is TGTGCCAGCAGTTTATTACAGAGCAATCAGCCCCAGCATTTT.

CDR3: CASSSKTGGAGETQYF. The CDR3 region has the DNA TGTGCCAGCAGCAGTAAGACAGGGGGCGCAGGGGAGACCCAGTACTTC. The chain employs TRBV3-1 and TRBJ2-5, with 10 bases lining up with TRBD1. Germline lookup yields CDR1 LGHDT and CDR2 YNNKEL (reference sequence). V was pared by 5 bases and J by 5 bases, with 11 bases of the junction left unmatched. The CDR3 runs to 16 residues.

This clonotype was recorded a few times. The DNA for the CDR3 is TGTGCCTGGAGCTATGCCTACGAGCAGTACTTC. It codes for CAWSYAYEQYF. The chain has TRBV30 and TRBJ2-7; D remains ambiguous. V lost 3 bases, J lost 2 bases, and 5 bases lay in between. CDR1 is GTSNPN, CDR2 SVGIG, per germline (reference sequence). The CDR3 spans 11 residues.

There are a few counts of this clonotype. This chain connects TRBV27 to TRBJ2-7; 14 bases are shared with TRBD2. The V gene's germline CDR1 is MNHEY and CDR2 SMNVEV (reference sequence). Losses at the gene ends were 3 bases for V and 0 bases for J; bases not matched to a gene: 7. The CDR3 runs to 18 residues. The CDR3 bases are TGTGCCAGCAGTTTCTCTGGACTAGCGGGAGGTTTCTCCTACGAGCAGTACTTC. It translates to CASSFSGLAGGFSYEQYF.

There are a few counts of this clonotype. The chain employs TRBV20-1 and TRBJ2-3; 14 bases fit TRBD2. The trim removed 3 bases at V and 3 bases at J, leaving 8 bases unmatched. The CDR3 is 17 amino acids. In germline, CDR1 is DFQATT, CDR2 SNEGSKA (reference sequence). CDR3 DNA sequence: TGCAGTGCTAGGGCTCCCGGGACTAGCGGGAGTACAGATACGCAGTATTTT. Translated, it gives CSARAPGTSGSTDTQYF.

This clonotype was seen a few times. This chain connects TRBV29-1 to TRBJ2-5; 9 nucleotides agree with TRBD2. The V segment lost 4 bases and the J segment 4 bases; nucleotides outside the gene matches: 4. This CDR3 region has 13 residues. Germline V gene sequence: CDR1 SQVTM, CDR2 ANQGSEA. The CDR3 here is CSVGGGASETQYF. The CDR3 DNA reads TGCAGCGTTGGCGGGGGGGCCTCAGAGACCCAGTACTTC.

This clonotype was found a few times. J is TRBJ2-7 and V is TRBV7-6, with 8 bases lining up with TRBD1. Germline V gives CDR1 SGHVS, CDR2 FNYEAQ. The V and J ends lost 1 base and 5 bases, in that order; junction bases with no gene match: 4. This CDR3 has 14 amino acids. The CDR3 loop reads CASSLGTGYHEQYF. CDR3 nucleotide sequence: TGTGCCAGCAGCTTAGGGACAGGGTACCACGAGCAGTACTTC.

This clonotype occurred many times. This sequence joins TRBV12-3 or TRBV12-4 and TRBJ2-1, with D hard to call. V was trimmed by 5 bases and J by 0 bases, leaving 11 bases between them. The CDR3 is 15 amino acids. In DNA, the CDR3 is TGTGCCAGCAGTGTCGTTCTCAGCTCCTACAATGAGCAGTTCTTC. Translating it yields CASSVVLSSYNEQFF.

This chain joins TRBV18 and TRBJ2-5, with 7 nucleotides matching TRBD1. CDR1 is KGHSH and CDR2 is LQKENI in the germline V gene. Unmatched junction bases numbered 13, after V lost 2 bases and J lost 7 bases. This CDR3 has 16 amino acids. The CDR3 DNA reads TGTGCCAGCTCACCATCCGGGACAGTGTATCTACGGACCCAGTACTTC. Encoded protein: CASSPSGTVYLRTQYF.

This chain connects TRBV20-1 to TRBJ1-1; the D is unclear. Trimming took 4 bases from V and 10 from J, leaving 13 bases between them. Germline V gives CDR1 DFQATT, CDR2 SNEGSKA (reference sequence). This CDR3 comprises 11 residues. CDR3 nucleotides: TGCAGTGCTAATCGGAGCCCCGGAGCTTTCTTT. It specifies CSANRSPGAFF.

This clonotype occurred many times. CDR3 DNA sequence: TGTGCCAGCACTCAGGGGTTGATCGAGACCCAGTACTTC. Translated, it gives CASTQGLIETQYF. This rearrangement joins TRBV12-3 or TRBV12-4 to TRBJ2-5; D perhaps matches TRBD1 (6 bases). There are 13 residues in the CDR3. Trimming shortened V by 7 bases and J by 5 bases, and 14 bases separated the two germline ends.

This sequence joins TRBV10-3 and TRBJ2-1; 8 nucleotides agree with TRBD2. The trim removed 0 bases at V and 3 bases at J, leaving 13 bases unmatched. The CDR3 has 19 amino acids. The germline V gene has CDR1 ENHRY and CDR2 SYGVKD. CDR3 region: CAISESGFMTLADYNEQFF. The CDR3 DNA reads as TGTGCCATCAGTGAGTCCGGCTTTATGACACTAGCGGACTACAATGAGCAGTTCTTC.

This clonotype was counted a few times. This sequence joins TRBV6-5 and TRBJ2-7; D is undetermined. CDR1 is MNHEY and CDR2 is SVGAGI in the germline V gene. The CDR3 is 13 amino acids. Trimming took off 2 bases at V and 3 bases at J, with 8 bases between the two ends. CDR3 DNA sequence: TGTGCCAGCAGTTACCTCAGAAACTACGAGCAGTACTTC. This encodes CASSYLRNYEQYF.

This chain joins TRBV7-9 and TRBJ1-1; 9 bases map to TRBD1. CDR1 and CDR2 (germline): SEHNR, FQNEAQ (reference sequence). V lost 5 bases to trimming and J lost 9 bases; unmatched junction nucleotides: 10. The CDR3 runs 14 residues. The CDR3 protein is CASSQGTGIRQAFF. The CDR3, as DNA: TGTGCCAGCAGCCAAGGGACAGGGATCCGACAAGCTTTCTTT.

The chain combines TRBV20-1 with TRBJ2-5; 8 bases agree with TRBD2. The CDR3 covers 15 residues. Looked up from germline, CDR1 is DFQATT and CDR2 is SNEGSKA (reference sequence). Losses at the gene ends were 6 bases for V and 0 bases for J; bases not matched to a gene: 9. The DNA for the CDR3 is TGCAGTGCAAAGAAGGCGGGGGGTAACCAAGAGACCCAGTACTTC. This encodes CSAKKAGGNQETQYF.

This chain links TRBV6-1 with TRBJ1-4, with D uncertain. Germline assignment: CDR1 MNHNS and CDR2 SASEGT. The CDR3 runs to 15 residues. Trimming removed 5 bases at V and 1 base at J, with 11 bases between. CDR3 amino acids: CASSQLSQTNEKLFF. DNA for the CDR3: TGTGCCAGCAGTCAATTATCTCAAACTAATGAAAAACTGTTTTTT.